This T cell receptor beta chain appears in the sequencing data of a study of T cell responses to AZD1222 COVID-19 vaccine. The CDR3 length is 15 residues. Germline CDR1 and CDR2: SEHNR and FQNEAQ (reference sequence). V trimming: 3 bases; J trimming: 4 bases; junction bases outside the gene matches: 4. Profiling relied on immunoSEQ multiplex PCR, and the TCRdb table lists in-frame clones only, not all of them. The data contain about 94,000 clones, around nine tenths of them singletons. This clone came up once. Its cognate antigen is unknown. Study results and limitations: Targets within unmutated variant regions were reportedly found for nearly half of spike-specific TCRs. Baseline serostatus was positive in only five to seven AZD1222 recipients. Repertoires were sampled only after the peak T cell response.

The source material was peripheral blood, sampled on day 0 of AZD1222 vaccination. V gene TRBV7-9 combines with J gene TRBJ1-1; 11 positions match TRBD1. The sequence was collected from an adult in good health. In nucleotides, the CDR3 is TGTGCCAGCAGCTTGTCCGGGACAGGGGGCACTGAAGCTTTCTTT. This sequence encodes CASSLSGTGGTEAFF.